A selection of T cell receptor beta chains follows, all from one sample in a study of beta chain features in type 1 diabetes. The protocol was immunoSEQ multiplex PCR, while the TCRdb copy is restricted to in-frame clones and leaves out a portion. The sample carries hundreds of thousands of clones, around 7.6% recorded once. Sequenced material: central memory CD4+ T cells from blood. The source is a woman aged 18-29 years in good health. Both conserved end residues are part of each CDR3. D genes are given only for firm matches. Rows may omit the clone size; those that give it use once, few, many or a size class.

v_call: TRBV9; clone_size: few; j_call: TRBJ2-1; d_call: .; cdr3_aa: CASSVKVSSYNEQFF; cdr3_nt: TGTGCCAGCAGCGTAAAGGTTAGTTCCTACAATGAGCAGTTCTTC
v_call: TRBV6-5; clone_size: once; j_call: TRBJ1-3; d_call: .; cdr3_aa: CASSMTRDRNTIYF; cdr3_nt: TGTGCCAGCAGCATGACACGAGACAGAAACACCATATATTTT
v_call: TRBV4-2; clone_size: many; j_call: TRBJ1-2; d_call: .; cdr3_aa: CASSPLGQREGYTF; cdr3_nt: TGTGCCAGCAGCCCGCTCGGACAGAGGGAGGGCTACACCTTC
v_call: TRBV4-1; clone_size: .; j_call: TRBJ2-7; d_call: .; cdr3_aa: CASSHLGGAAEQYF; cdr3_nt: TGCGCCAGCAGCCACCTTGGTGGGGCAGCCGAGCAGTACTTC
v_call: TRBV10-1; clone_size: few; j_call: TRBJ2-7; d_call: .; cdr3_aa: CASSDAGLSPEQYF; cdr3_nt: TGCGCCAGCAGTGATGCGGGATTGTCGCCCGAGCAGTACTTC
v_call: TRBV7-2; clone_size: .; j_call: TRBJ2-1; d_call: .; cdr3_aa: CASSSLGSQSSYNEQFF; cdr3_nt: TGTGCCAGCAGCTCCTTGGGGAGCCAAAGCTCCTACAATGAGCAGTTCTTC
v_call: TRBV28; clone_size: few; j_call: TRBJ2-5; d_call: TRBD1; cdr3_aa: CASSSIGTGPQVKYF; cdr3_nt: TGTGCCAGCAGTTCGATAGGGACAGGGCCCCAGGTAAAGTACTTC
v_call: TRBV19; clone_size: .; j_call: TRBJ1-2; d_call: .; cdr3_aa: CASSIAPRARGASGYTF; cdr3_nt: TGTGCCAGTAGTATTGCTCCCCGGGCAAGGGGTGCGTCTGGCTACACCTTC
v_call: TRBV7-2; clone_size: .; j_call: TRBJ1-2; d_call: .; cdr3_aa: CASSPGQGYGYTF; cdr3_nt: TGTGCCAGCAGCCCAGGGCAGGGCTATGGCTACACCTTC
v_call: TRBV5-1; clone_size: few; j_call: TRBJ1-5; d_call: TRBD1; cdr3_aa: CASSPGTGGVHQPQHF; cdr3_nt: TGCGCCAGCAGCCCAGGGACAGGGGGCGTCCATCAGCCCCAGCATTTT
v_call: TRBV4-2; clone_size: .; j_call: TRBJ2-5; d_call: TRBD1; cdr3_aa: CASSRGQERNMGETQYF; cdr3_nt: TGTGCCAGCAGCCGCGGACAGGAACGCAATATGGGAGAGACCCAGTACTTC
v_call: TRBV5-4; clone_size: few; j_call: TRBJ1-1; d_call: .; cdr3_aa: CASSLVRTTNTEAFF; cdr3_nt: TGTGCCAGCAGCTTGGTCAGGACAACGAACACTGAAGCTTTCTTT
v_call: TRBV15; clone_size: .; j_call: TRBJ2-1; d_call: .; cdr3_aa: CATSRDSYNEQFF; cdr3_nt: TGTGCCACCAGCAGAGATTCCTACAATGAGCAGTTCTTC
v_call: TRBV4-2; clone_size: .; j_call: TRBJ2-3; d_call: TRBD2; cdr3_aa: CASSQVTSGENTQYF; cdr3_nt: TGTGCCAGCAGCCAAGTGACTAGCGGGGAAAATACGCAGTATTTT
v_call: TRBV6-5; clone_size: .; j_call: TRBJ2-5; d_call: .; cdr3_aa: CASRPQLATQETQYF; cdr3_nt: TGTGCCAGCAGACCCCAGCTAGCGACACAAGAGACCCAGTACTTC
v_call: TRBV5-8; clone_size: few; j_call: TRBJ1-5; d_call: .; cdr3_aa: CASSFGAGHQPQHF; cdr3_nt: TGTGCCAGCAGCTTTGGGGCGGGGCATCAGCCCCAGCATTTT
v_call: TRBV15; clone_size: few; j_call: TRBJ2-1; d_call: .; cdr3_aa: CATSRRQYDEQFF; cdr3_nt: TGTGCCACCAGCAGAAGACAGTACGATGAGCAGTTCTTC
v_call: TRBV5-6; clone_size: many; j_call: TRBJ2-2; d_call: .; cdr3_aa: CASSEQGRPTGELFF; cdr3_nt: TGTGCCAGCAGTGAGCAGGGGAGGCCGACCGGGGAGCTGTTTTTT
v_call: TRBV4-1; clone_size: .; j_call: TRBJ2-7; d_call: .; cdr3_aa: CASSQDRLRGYSYEQYF; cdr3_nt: TGCGCCAGCAGCCAAGATCGGCTTCGGGGGTATTCCTACGAGCAGTACTTC
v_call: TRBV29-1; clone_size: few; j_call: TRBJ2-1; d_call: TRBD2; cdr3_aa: CSVGSGRNFDEQFF; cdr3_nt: TGCAGCGTCGGAAGCGGGAGGAATTTCGATGAGCAGTTCTTC
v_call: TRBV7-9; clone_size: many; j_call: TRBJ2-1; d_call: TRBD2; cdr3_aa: CASSLSPTSGSSYNEQFF; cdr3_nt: TGTGCCAGCAGCTTATCCCCGACTAGCGGGAGCTCCTACAATGAGCAGTTCTTC
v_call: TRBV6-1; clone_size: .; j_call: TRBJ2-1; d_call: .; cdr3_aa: CASTGTLGNEQFF; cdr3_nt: TGTGCCAGTACCGGGACATTAGGAAATGAGCAGTTCTTC
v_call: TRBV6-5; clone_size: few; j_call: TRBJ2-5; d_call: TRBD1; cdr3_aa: CASSPRGRETQYF; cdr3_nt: TGTGCCAGCAGCCCCAGGGGGCGGGAGACCCAGTACTTC
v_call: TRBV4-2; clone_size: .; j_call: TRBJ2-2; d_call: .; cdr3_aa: CASSQGWNTGELFF; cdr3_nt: TGTGCCAGCAGCCAAGGGTGGAACACCGGGGAGCTGTTTTTT
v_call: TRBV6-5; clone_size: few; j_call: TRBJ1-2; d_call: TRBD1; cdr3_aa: CASSDRAPNYGYTF; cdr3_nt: TGTGCCAGCAGTGACAGGGCCCCTAACTATGGCTACACCTTC
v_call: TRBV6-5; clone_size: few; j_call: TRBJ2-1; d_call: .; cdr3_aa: CASSGTSPEQFF; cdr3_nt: TGTGCCAGCAGCGGGACTTCTCCTGAGCAGTTCTTC
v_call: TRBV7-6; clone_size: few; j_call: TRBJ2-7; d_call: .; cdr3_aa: CASSLDQRGEQYF; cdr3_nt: TGTGCCAGCAGCTTAGATCAAAGGGGTGAGCAGTACTTC
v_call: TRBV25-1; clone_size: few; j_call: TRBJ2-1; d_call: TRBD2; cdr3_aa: CASSEVTSGSEQFF; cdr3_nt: TGTGCCAGCAGTGAGGTTACTAGCGGGAGTGAGCAGTTCTTC
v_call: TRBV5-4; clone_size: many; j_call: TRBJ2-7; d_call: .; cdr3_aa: CASSPFRESSGEQYF; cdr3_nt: TGTGCCAGCAGCCCTTTCCGGGAGTCGTCCGGCGAGCAGTACTTC
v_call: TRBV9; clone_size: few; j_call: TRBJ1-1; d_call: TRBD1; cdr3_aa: CASSPGTGEGLNTEAFF; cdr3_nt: TGTGCCAGCAGCCCCGGGACAGGGGAAGGTCTAAACACTGAAGCTTTCTTT
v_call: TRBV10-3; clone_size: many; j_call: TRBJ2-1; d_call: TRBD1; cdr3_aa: CAITGQGDEQFF; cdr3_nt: TGTGCCATCACCGGACAGGGCGATGAGCAGTTCTTC
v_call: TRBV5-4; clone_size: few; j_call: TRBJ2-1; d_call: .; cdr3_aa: CASSFIRDSSYNEQFF; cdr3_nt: TGTGCCAGCAGCTTTATAAGGGACTCATCCTACAATGAGCAGTTCTTC
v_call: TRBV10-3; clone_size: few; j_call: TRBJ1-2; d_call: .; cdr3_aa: CAINGGYGYTF; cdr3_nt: TGTGCCATCAATGGAGGGTATGGCTACACCTTC
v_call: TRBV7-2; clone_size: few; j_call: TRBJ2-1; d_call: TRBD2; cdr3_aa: CASSFSGRAGNEQFF; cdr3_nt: TGTGCCAGCAGCTTCAGCGGGAGGGCTGGCAATGAGCAGTTCTTC
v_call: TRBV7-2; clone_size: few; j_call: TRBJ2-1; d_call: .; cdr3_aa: CASSLQIGSDEQFF; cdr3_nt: TGTGCCAGCAGCCTACAAATCGGGAGTGATGAGCAGTTCTTC
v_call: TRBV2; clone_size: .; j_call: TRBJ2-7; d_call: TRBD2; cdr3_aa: CASSEVSGASGRALDF; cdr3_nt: TGTGCCAGCAGTGAAGTCAGTGGGGCTAGCGGGAGGGCCCTAGACTTC
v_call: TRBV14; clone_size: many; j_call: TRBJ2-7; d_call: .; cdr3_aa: CASSQEYRDSYEQYF; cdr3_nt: TGTGCCAGCAGCCAAGAATACAGGGACTCCTACGAGCAGTACTTC
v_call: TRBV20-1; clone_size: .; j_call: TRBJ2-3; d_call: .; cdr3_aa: CSAKDQVPQYF; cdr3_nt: TGCAGTGCTAAGGATCAGGTGCCGCAGTATTTT
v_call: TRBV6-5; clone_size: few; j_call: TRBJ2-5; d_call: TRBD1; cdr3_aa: CASSEQGRETQYF; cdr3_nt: TGTGCCAGCAGTGAACAGGGGCGGGAGACCCAGTACTTC
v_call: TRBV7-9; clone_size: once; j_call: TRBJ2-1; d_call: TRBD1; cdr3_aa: CASRFEGTGHEQFF; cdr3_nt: TGTGCCAGCAGGTTCGAAGGGACAGGTCATGAGCAGTTCTTC